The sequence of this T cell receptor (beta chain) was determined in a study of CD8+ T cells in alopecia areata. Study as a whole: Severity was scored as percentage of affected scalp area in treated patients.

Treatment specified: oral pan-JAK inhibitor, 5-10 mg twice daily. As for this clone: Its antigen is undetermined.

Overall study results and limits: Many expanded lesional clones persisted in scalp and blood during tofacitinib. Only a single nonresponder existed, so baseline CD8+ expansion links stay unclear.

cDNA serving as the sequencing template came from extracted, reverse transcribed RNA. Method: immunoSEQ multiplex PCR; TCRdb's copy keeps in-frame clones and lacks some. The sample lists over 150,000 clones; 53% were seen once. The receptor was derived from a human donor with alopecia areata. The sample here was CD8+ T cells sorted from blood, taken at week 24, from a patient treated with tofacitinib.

CDR3 residues: CSVPGEANYGYTF. DNA of the CDR3: TGCAGCGTCCCAGGGGAAGCTAACTATGGCTACACCTTC. The V gene is TRBV29-1, the J gene TRBJ1-2, with D perhaps matching TRBD1 (6 bases). V lost 6 bases and J lost 0, with 11 bases in between. Germline CDR1 is SQVTM and CDR2 is ANQGSEA. This CDR3 region has 13 residues.